These T cell receptor beta chains were read from a single sample in a study of T cell repertoires in cytomegalovirus infection. A single record per CDR3 protein comes from TCRdb applying MiXCR to the reads. The repertoire consists of about 85,000 distinct CDR3 sequences, with under 55% occurring once and the leading ten covering approximately 95%. Their specific antigens are unknown. The sequencing here drew on CD8+ T cells from cultured PBMCs, taken from culture after CMV antigen stimulation. The receptors shown here come from a human donor in good health (CMV status not recorded). Some clones in this sample may be carry-over from other donors' samples. Both conserved end residues are part of each CDR3. A D gene is named only where the DNA matches it firmly. The size of a clone is reported for some rows only, either as once, few or many, or as a class for expanded clones.

clone size	V gene	J gene	D gene	CDR3 protein	CDR3 DNA
-	TRBV24-1	TRBJ2-7	TRBD2	CATSDGRGGDGDYEQYF	TGTGCCACCAGTGATGGCCGGGGGGGGGACGGCGACTACGAGCAGTACTTC
-	TRBV11-2	TRBJ2-1	TRBD2	CASSPGLVLADYNEQFF	TGTGCCAGCAGCCCTGGCTTGGTACTAGCGGATTACAATGAGCAGTTCTTC
few	TRBV7-9	TRBJ2-3	TRBD2	CASSLEGWTSGRALPDTQYF	TGTGCCAGCAGCTTAGAAGGATGGACTAGCGGGAGGGCCCTCCCAGATACGCAGTATTTT
-	TRBV28	TRBJ1-1	-	CASSSYTAGMGTEAFF	TGTGCCAGCAGTTCTTACACTGCTGGAATGGGCACTGAAGCTTTCTTT
-	TRBV12-3/TRBV12-4	TRBJ1-2	-	CASSLGWAAGGYTF	TGTGCCAGCAGTTTAGGCTGGGCAGCTGGTGGCTACACCTTC
many	TRBV7-9	TRBJ2-3	TRBD2	CASSPILASGRTEDTQYF	TGTGCCAGCAGCCCCATCCTGGCTAGCGGGAGAACTGAAGATACGCAGTATTTT
few	TRBV28	TRBJ1-2	-	CASSLPAFDGDYGYTF	TGTGCCAGCAGTTTGCCAGCCTTCGACGGGGACTATGGCTACACCTTC
many	TRBV7-8	TRBJ2-7	-	CASTWDHPGDEQYF	TGTGCCAGCACCTGGGACCACCCTGGCGACGAGCAGTACTTC
few	TRBV28	TRBJ1-1	-	CASSPQTGLTEAFF	TGTGCCAGCAGTCCTCAGACAGGCTTGACTGAAGCTTTCTTT
-	TRBV12-3/TRBV12-4	TRBJ1-2	-	CASSLSPGFNYGYTF	TGTGCCAGCAGTTTAAGCCCAGGCTTCAACTATGGCTACACCTTC
-	TRBV5-6	TRBJ2-1	TRBD2	CASSLWLAGLNEQFF	TGTGCCAGCAGCTTGTGGCTAGCGGGACTCAATGAGCAGTTCTTC
few	TRBV28	TRBJ2-7	TRBD1	CASSYRGLVDEQYF	TGTGCCAGCAGTTACAGGGGGCTGGTAGACGAGCAGTACTTC
-	TRBV27	TRBJ1-1	-	CASSLSRFGWTEAFF	TGTGCCAGCAGTTTATCGAGATTCGGTTGGACTGAAGCTTTCTTT
-	TRBV5-5	TRBJ2-1	-	CASSGGTVPFGEQFF	TGTGCCAGCAGCGGGGGGACAGTCCCGTTCGGTGAGCAGTTCTTC
-	TRBV7-9	TRBJ2-1	TRBD2	CASSSLTSGLDNEQFF	TGTGCCAGCAGCTCACTTACTAGCGGCCTTGACAATGAGCAGTTCTTC
-	TRBV7-2	TRBJ1-2	TRBD1	CASSPGTGRYGYTF	TGTGCCAGCAGCCCCGGGACAGGGCGGTATGGCTACACCTTC
-	TRBV7-3	TRBJ2-7	-	CASSVDSTYKQYF	TGTGCCAGCAGCGTAGACAGTACCTACAAGCAGTACTTC
-	TRBV6-1	TRBJ1-5	-	CASSEYPDSSGQPQHF	TGTGCCAGCAGTGAATATCCAGACTCCTCAGGTCAGCCCCAGCATTTT
few	TRBV4-2	TRBJ1-4	-	CASSQAVIGAGEKLFF	TGTGCCAGCAGCCAAGCGGTAATAGGGGCTGGTGAAAAACTGTTTTTT
-	TRBV20-1	TRBJ2-5	TRBD1	CSASPGQGVSETQYF	TGCAGTGCTAGCCCCGGACAGGGAGTGTCAGAGACCCAGTACTTC
-	TRBV29-1	TRBJ2-2	-	CSVTGANTGELFF	TGCAGCGTGACAGGCGCGAACACCGGGGAGCTGTTTTTT
few	TRBV7-6	TRBJ2-7	-	CASSLEAGGRTYEQYF	TGTGCCAGCAGCTTAGAGGCTGGGGGCAGGACCTACGAGCAGTACTTC
-	TRBV25-1	TRBJ2-2	-	CASRQGNTGELFF	TGTGCCAGCAGGCAGGGAAACACCGGGGAGCTGTTTTTT
-	TRBV7-2	TRBJ2-5	TRBD2	CASSLGTSGVQETQYF	TGTGCCAGCAGCCTAGGGACTAGCGGGGTACAAGAGACCCAGTACTTC
-	TRBV7-3	TRBJ2-2	-	CASSHHSRDNTGELFF	TGTGCCAGCAGCCACCACTCCAGGGATAACACCGGGGAGCTGTTTTTT
-	TRBV4-1	TRBJ2-3	-	CASSQEPIWGTTDTQYF	TGTGCCAGCAGCCAAGAGCCCATTTGGGGTACCACAGATACGCAGTATTTT
-	TRBV10-2	TRBJ2-4	-	CASVGSDRNIQYF	TGCGCCAGCGTAGGAAGCGATCGAAACATTCAGTACTTC
-	TRBV12-3/TRBV12-4	TRBJ2-5	-	CASSLDYGETQYF	TGTGCCAGCAGTTTGGACTATGGGGAGACCCAGTACTTC
few	TRBV7-2	TRBJ2-1	-	CASSASKGFYNEQFF	TGTGCCAGCAGCGCTTCCAAGGGATTCTACAATGAGCAGTTCTTC
-	TRBV6-1	TRBJ2-1	-	CASTPDGYNEQFF	TGTGCCAGCACCCCGGACGGATACAATGAGCAGTTCTTC
-	TRBV4-2	TRBJ2-2	-	CASSQVLRRSSSGTGELFF	TGTGCCAGCAGCCAAGTCCTTCGGCGGTCTAGCTCGGGGACCGGGGAGCTGTTTTTT
-	TRBV12-3/TRBV12-4	TRBJ2-7	TRBD2	CASRPGLAYEQYF	TGTGCCAGCAGGCCGGGACTAGCTTACGAGCAGTACTTC
few	TRBV12-3/TRBV12-4	TRBJ1-2	TRBD1	CASTLGTGQGGYTF	TGTGCCAGCACCCTGGGGACAGGGCAAGGTGGCTACACCTTC
-	TRBV6-8	TRBJ2-1	TRBD1	CASNDRGQGYYEQFF	TGTGCCAGCAACGACCGGGGACAGGGATATTATGAGCAGTTCTTC
-	TRBV5-6	TRBJ2-2	TRBD1	CASSRQGMAGELFF	TGTGCCAGCAGCCGACAGGGTATGGCCGGGGAGCTGTTTTTT
-	TRBV2	TRBJ2-2	-	CASIQGRVNTGELFF	TGTGCCAGCATACAGGGTCGGGTGAACACCGGGGAGCTGTTTTTT
-	TRBV11-3	TRBJ2-3	-	CASRGLPLQYF	TGTGCCAGCAGGGGACTCCCATTGCAGTATTTT
-	TRBV19	TRBJ2-7	-	CASKRTGGGYEQYF	TGTGCCAGTAAAAGGACCGGTGGCGGCTACGAGCAGTACTTC
-	TRBV7-9	TRBJ2-7	-	CASSSAGKGPPYEQYF	TGTGCCAGCAGCTCCGCGGGGAAGGGACCCCCCTACGAGCAGTACTTC
-	TRBV7-6	TRBJ1-6	TRBD1	CASSSPGGRGNSPLHF	TGTGCCAGCAGCTCCCCAGGGGGCAGAGGGAATTCACCCCTCCACTTT